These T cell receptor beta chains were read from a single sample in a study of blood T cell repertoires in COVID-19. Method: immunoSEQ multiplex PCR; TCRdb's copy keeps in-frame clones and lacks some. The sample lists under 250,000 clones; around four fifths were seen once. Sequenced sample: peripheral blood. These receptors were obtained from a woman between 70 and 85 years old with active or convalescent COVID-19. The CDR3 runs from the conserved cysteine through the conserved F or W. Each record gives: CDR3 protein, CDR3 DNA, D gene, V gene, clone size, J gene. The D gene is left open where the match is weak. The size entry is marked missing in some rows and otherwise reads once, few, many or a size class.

CDR3 protein: CAIRDTSGGNPSYNEQFF
CDR3 DNA: TGTGCCATCAGGGATACTAGCGGGGGAAACCCTTCCTACAATGAGCAGTTCTTC
D gene: TRBD2
V gene: TRBV10-3
clone size: .
J gene: TRBJ2-1

CDR3 protein: CASSALGTSGGGRYF
CDR3 DNA: TGTGCCAGCAGCGCTCTCGGGACTAGCGGGGGGGGCCGGTATTTT
D gene: TRBD2
V gene: TRBV11-2
clone size: .
J gene: TRBJ2-3

CDR3 protein: CASRLVDQETQYF
CDR3 DNA: TGTGCCAGCAGGCTAGTAGACCAAGAGACCCAGTACTTC
D gene: .
V gene: TRBV12-3/TRBV12-4
clone size: .
J gene: TRBJ2-5

CDR3 protein: CASSQEVRVQETQYF
CDR3 DNA: TGCGCCAGCAGCCAAGAGGTACGGGTTCAAGAGACCCAGTACTTC
D gene: .
V gene: TRBV4-1
clone size: .
J gene: TRBJ2-5

CDR3 protein: CASSLTSGSPYEQYF
CDR3 DNA: TGTGCCAGCAGTCTGACTAGCGGGAGCCCCTACGAGCAGTACTTC
D gene: TRBD2
V gene: TRBV28
clone size: .
J gene: TRBJ2-7

CDR3 protein: CAWGGLGQAAHEQYF
CDR3 DNA: TGTGCCTGGGGGGGGTTGGGACAGGCGGCCCACGAGCAGTACTTC
D gene: TRBD1
V gene: TRBV30
clone size: .
J gene: TRBJ2-7

CDR3 protein: CSASEPGQGLNEQFF
CDR3 DNA: TGCAGTGCTAGTGAACCGGGACAGGGATTGAATGAGCAGTTCTTC
D gene: TRBD1
V gene: TRBV20-1
clone size: .
J gene: TRBJ2-1

CDR3 protein: CASSPPDRGYYGYTF
CDR3 DNA: TGTGCCAGCTCACCCCCAGACAGGGGGTACTATGGCTACACCTTC
D gene: TRBD1
V gene: TRBV18
clone size: .
J gene: TRBJ1-2

CDR3 protein: CASSEPAGTGELFF
CDR3 DNA: TGTGCCAGCAGCGAGCCGGCAGGGACCGGGGAGCTGTTTTTT
D gene: .
V gene: TRBV9
clone size: .
J gene: TRBJ2-2

CDR3 protein: CASSLGLSAQGAMNIQYF
CDR3 DNA: TGTGCCAGCAGCTTAGGGCTCTCGGCGCAGGGGGCGATGAACATTCAGTACTTC
D gene: TRBD1
V gene: TRBV7-9
clone size: .
J gene: TRBJ2-4

CDR3 protein: CASSIFSGQGDEKLFF
CDR3 DNA: TGTGCCAGTAGTATTTTCTCAGGGCAGGGTGACGAAAAACTGTTTTTT
D gene: .
V gene: TRBV19
clone size: .
J gene: TRBJ1-4

CDR3 protein: CASSSKLSSYNEQFF
CDR3 DNA: TGTGCCAGCAGCTCTAAGTTGTCATCCTACAATGAGCAGTTCTTC
D gene: .
V gene: TRBV7-9
clone size: .
J gene: TRBJ2-1

CDR3 protein: CAWARDSHSYEQYF
CDR3 DNA: TGTGCCTGGGCCCGGGACAGCCACTCCTACGAGCAGTACTTC
D gene: TRBD1
V gene: TRBV30
clone size: .
J gene: TRBJ2-7

CDR3 protein: CASSLLWEAQPQHF
CDR3 DNA: TGTGCCAGCAGCTTACTGTGGGAGGCTCAGCCCCAGCATTTT
D gene: .
V gene: TRBV7-2
clone size: .
J gene: TRBJ1-5

CDR3 protein: CASSQDADREGGYTF
CDR3 DNA: TGTGCCAGCAGCCAAGATGCGGACAGGGAAGGCGGCTACACCTTC
D gene: TRBD1
V gene: TRBV3-1/TRBV3-2
clone size: few
J gene: TRBJ1-2